This entry describes one T cell receptor (beta chain). The antigen it binds to is not known. Qualities for individual bases were not recorded, and no much larger clone is one base off. The donors belonged to the validation cohort of around 120 subjects, which was separate from the roughly 700-subject first cohort. These data come from a study of cytomegalovirus exposure and HLA in healthy donors (dated by TCRdb to 2015 to 2018). In the study overall: The 650 to 750 repertoires of the first cohort and the 120 validation repertoires were produced on the same platform, according to a later analysis. The study aimed to test whether signatures of past pathogen exposure could be identified by cataloging public T cell receptors. To predict cytomegalovirus infection status, the study combined high-throughput TCR immunosequencing, statistical association of individual TCRs with disease status, and machine learning. Besides the first cohort of under 700 subjects, a separate validation cohort made up of 120 or so different subjects was used. Overall study results and their limits: The classifier was reported to diagnose cytomegalovirus status with high specificity and sensitivity in both the original and validation cohorts. Of the cluster scores, roughly 95% were above 0 in a later analysis, which found that TCRs clustered in the first cohort also tended to co-occur in the 95 to 150 validation repertoires. The authors suggested that the approach could potentially be generalized to other disease states and immunological phenotypes. The study gave a list of about 170 TCR beta chains associated with cytomegalovirus. Most TCR sequences were seen in very few donors, while some public TCRs were found in many individuals. In vitro tests confirmed that three of the cytomegalovirus-associated TCR beta chains recognize cytomegalovirus antigens. A later analysis had no HLA typing for the validation cohort, so co-occurrence there was scored across all 120 repertoires.

The library was generated by the immunoSEQ multiplex PCR assay. Concerning the study's data processing: A statistical classification framework was built for diagnosing cytomegalovirus status from the catalog of TCR beta chain sequences. TCRdb provides this immuneACCESS table in a form limited to in-frame rearrangements. Some clones are lacking; in checked studies, under half of them reflect an unresolved V gene, and why the rest are absent is not known. V, J and clone size were drawn from that table, and D and trimming were deduced from the DNA. A total of about 330,000 clones appear in this sample, about 85% of them only once. The ten largest clones add up to 1.2% of the sample. The CDR1 and CDR2 encoded by the germline V gene are MNHEY and SVGAGI. Relative to germline, V is missing 6 bases and J is missing 4 bases, with 8 bases of the junction outside any gene match. The CDR3 sequence holds 15 residues, the cysteine and phenylalanine included. Of the read, only the CDR3 DNA is kept; its 45 bases are in frame from base 1.

Sequenced input: PBMCs. This receptor was taken from a woman younger than 45 in good health and CMV-seropositive. This chain joins TRBV6-5 to TRBJ2-5, and 10 junction bases match TRBD1. CDR3 protein: CASRPLGQGPETQYF. DNA sequence: TGTGCCAGCAGGCCCCTGGGACAGGGGCCAGAGACCCAGTACTTC.